A single sample gave rise to the 12 T cell receptor beta chains below, sequenced in a study of graft-versus-host responses after intestinal transplantation. Sequenced by immunoSEQ multiplex PCR; TCRdb stores in-frame clones only, minus some. The repertoire has approximately 76,000 clones, nearly 85% of them found once; the top ten carry nearly 0.4%. These receptors are not linked to any known antigen. The material sequenced was unstimulated CD4+ T cells sorted from spleen or lymph node cells, taken before transplant. Source of these receptors: a human donor who was the organ donor for an intestinal transplant.

The genes are TRBV5-1 and TRBJ2-3, with D hard to call. The CDR3 sequence is 14 residues long. Trimming took 0 bases from V and 0 from J, leaving 5 bases between them. The germline CDR1 and CDR2 sequences are SGHRS and YFSETQ. This CDR3 reads CASSLDRSTDTQYF. CDR3 DNA: TGCGCCAGCAGCTTGGACCGGAGCACAGATACGCAGTATTTT.

The chain recombines TRBV10-1 with TRBJ1-2; D is possibly TRBD1 (5 bases). V lost 2 bases to trimming and J lost 10 bases, with 11 bases between them. This CDR3 spans 12 amino acids. Germline CDR1 WNHNN, CDR2 SYGVQD (reference sequence). In DNA, the CDR3 is TGCGCCAGCAGTGAGCCTGGGGGGGACTACACCTTC. It specifies CASSEPGGDYTF.

The gene calls are TRBV5-6 and TRBJ1-2, with TRBD1 matching 7 bases. The germline gives CDR1 SGHDT, CDR2 YYEEEE. J gave up 3 bases and V 4 bases, and 3 bases lay outside the gene matches. The CDR3 spans 13 residues. CDR3: CASSRDRYYGYTF. The CDR3 DNA reads TGTGCCAGCAGCCGGGACAGATACTATGGCTACACCTTC.

V and J are TRBV28 and TRBJ2-7, with D perhaps TRBD1 (5 bases). Germline loops: CDR1 MDHEN, CDR2 SYDVKM. The CDR3 covers 14 residues. V lost 3 bases and J 2 bases, leaving 11 bases between the germline ends. The DNA for the CDR3 is TGTGCCAGCAGTTTGAAGGGCAGGGCCTACGAGCAGTACGTC. Translated: CASSLKGRAYEQYV.

V is TRBV28 and J is TRBJ2-5, with TRBD2 identical over 11 bases. The junction had 10 bases not matched to a gene; V was cut back by 5 bases and J by 5 bases. CDR3 length: 16 amino acids. Germline assignment: CDR1 MDHEN and CDR2 SYDVKM. The CDR3 here is CASSTRLAGSRETQYF. The CDR3 DNA reads TGTGCCAGCAGTACACGACTAGCGGGGTCCCGGGAGACCCAGTACTTC.

This clone was seen a handful of times. The rearrangement joins TRBV6-5 to TRBJ2-7; the match to TRBD2 covers 13 bases. CDR3 length: 15 residues. Germline V gives CDR1 MNHEY, CDR2 SVGAGI. With 6 bases clipped from V and 3 bases from J, the junction kept 5 bases outside the gene matches. The chain's CDR3 is CASRPGLAGDYEQYV. The CDR3 DNA reads as TGTGCCAGCAGACCTGGACTAGCGGGGGACTACGAGCAGTACGTC.

The V call is TRBV10-3, the J call TRBJ1-4; the D gene is possibly TRBD1 (5 bases). The CDR3 is 14 amino acids. V was shortened by 2 bases and J by 7 bases, with 11 bases between the two germline ends. Germline values: CDR1 ENHRY, CDR2 SYGVKD. The DNA for the CDR3 is TGTGCCATCAGTGAGGACCCAAGGGGTGAAAAACTGTTTTTT. Encoded protein: CAISEDPRGEKLFF.

The chain links TRBV5-8 to TRBJ1-6; the D is unclear. V dropped 5 bases and J dropped 2 bases, with 8 bases sitting between them. Germline V gives CDR1 SGHTS, CDR2 YDEGEE. This CDR3 spans 14 amino acids. DNA for the CDR3: TGTGCCAGCAGTTTCGGGACCTATAATTCACCCCTCCACTTT. Amino acid sequence: CASSFGTYNSPLHF.

The chain joins TRBV28 to TRBJ1-2; tentatively, D is TRBD1 (6 bases). Between the trimmed V and J ends, which lost 7 bases and 6 bases, there was a span of 21 bases. The germline gives CDR1 MDHEN, CDR2 SYDVKM. The CDR3 sequence is 15 residues long. The CDR3 here is CASTTSGGRVHGYTF. The CDR3 DNA sequence: TGTGCCAGCACCACCTCTGGGGGCAGGGTCCATGGCTACACCTTC.

This clone has just a few counts. The V and J genes are TRBV28 and TRBJ1-2, with TRBD1 identical over 10 bases. There are 17 residues in the CDR3. Unmatched junction bases numbered 10, after V lost 5 bases and J lost 1 base. Looked up from germline, CDR1 is MDHEN and CDR2 is SYDVKM. Written as DNA, the CDR3 is TGTGCCAGCAGTCCGACGTCGGGACAGGGGTTTAACTATGGCTACACCTTC. Translated, it gives CASSPTSGQGFNYGYTF.

The count of this clone is one. The chain is built from TRBV2 and TRBJ1-1, with a possible D match to TRBD1 (5 bases). The CDR3 consists of 16 residues. Trimming pared 4 bases from V and 1 base from J, leaving 16 bases between. Per germline, CDR1 SNHLY and CDR2 FYNNEI. The CDR3, as DNA: TGTGCCAGCAGTGGTAACGGGCCTAGGGGGAACACTGAAGCTTTCTTT. This encodes CASSGNGPRGNTEAFF.

This chain links TRBV29-1 with TRBJ2-7, with D maybe TRBD2 (6 bases). CDR3 length equals 13 residues. Trimming removed 3 bases at V and 3 bases at J, with 12 bases between. Looked up from germline, CDR1 is SQVTM and CDR2 is ANQGSEA. The CDR3 DNA reads as TGCAGCGTTGAGGGCAGGGAGGACTACGAGCAGTACGTC. This gives the protein CSVEGREDYEQYV.